Reported below is one TCR beta chain. Its antigen is currently unknown. PCR involved 60 Vbeta and 13 Jbeta primers. Clones were read by immunoSEQ multiplex PCR, and TCRdb kept only the in-frame ones, dropping some. The sample has over 35,000 clones; about 50% are singletons. In germline, CDR1 is SGHNT, CDR2 YYREEE (reference sequence). The CDR3 runs 14 residues. J was trimmed by 7 bases and V by 2 bases; bases with no gene match: 7. The data originate from a study of cytomegalovirus exposure and HLA in healthy donors. Regarding the study as a whole: Per a prior analysis, the majority of TCR beta V segments were productive roughly 90% or roughly 30% of the time.

The specimen sequenced was PBMCs. The clonotype originates from a human donor in good health. The rearrangement joins TRBV5-4 to TRBJ1-2, with TRBD1 matching 8 bases. This CDR3 is CASSFQGAPSGYTF. For the CDR3, the DNA is TGTGCCAGCAGCTTTCAGGGGGCCCCTAGTGGCTACACCTTC.